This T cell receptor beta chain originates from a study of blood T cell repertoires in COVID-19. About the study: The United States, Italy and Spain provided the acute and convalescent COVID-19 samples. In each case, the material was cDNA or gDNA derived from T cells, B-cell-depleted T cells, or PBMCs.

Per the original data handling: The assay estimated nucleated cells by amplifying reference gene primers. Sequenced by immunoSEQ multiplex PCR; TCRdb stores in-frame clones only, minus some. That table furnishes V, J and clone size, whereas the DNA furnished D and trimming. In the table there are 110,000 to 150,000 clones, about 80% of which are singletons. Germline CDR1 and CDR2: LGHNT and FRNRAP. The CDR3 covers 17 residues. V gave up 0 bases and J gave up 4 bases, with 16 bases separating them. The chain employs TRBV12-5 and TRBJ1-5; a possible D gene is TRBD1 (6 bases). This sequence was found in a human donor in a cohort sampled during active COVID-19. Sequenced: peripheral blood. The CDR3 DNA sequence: TGTGCTAGTGGTTTGGTTACCTTAACAGGGCCGAATCAGCCCCAGCATTTT. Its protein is CASGLVTLTGPNQPQHF. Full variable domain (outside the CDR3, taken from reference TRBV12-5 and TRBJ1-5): DARVTQTPRHKVTEMGQEVTMRCQPILGHNTVFWYRQTMMQGLELLAYFRNRAPLDDSGMPKDRFSAEMPDATLATLKIQPSEPRDSAVYFCASGLVTLTGPNQPQHFGDGTRLSIL.